The sequence of this T cell receptor (beta chain) was determined in a study of blood T cell repertoires in COVID-19. Study in general: The study drew acute and convalescent COVID-19 samples from the United States, Italy and Spain. PBMCs, B-cell-depleted T cells, or T cells provided the cDNA or gDNA that made up the material.

Produced via immunoSEQ multiplex PCR; TCRdb's table is partial and in-frame only. The sample records about 30,000 clones, 70% to 90% being singletons. The sequence was obtained from a human donor in a cohort sampled during active COVID-19. Sequencing was performed on peripheral blood.

The CDR3 is CAWSVGGILAKNIQYF. Written as DNA, the CDR3 is TGTGCCTGGAGTGTCGGGGGGATCTTAGCCAAAAACATTCAGTACTTC. V usage is TRBV30 and J usage is TRBJ2-4; TRBD2 aligns across 7 bases. CDR1 GTSNPN and CDR2 SVGIG come from the germline V gene (reference sequence). This CDR3 is 16 amino acids long. V was clipped by 0 bases and J by 0 bases; unmatched bases: 5.